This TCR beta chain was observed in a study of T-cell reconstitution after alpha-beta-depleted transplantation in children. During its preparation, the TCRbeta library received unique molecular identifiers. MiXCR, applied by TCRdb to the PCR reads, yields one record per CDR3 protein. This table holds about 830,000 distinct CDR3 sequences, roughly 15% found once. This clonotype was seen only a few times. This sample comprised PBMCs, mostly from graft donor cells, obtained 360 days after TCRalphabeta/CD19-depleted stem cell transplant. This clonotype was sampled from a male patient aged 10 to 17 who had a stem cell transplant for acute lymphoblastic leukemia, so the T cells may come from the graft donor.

The CDR3 nucleotides read TGCGCCAGCAGCTTGAGGCAGGGGGTCCTAGGGGCACCCCTCCACTTT. Protein sequence: CASSLRQGVLGAPLHF. V gene TRBV5-1 combines with J gene TRBJ1-6; 7 bases agree with TRBD1. This CDR3 spans 16 amino acids. The trim removed 1 base at V and 11 bases at J, leaving 12 bases unmatched. In germline, CDR1 is SGHRS, CDR2 YFSETQ.